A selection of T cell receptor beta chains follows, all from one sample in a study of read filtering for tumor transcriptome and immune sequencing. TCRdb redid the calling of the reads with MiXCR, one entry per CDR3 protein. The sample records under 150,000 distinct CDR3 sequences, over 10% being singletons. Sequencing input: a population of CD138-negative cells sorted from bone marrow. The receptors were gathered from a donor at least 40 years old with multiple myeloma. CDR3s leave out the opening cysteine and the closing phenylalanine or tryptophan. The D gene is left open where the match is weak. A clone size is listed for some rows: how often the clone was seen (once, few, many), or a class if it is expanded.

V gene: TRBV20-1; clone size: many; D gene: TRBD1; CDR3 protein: SARMVQGAKSPHGYT
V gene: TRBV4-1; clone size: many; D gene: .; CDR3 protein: ASSSENTGELF
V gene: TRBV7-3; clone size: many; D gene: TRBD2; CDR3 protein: ASSSFSGSDEQF
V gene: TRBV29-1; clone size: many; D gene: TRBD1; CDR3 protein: SVRTGVNEQY
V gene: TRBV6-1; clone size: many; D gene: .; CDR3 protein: ASSETGPGRDEQF
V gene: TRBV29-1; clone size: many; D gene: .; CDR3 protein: SARFGSLAPDTQY
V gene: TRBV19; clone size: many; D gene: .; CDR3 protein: ASRVSLGSSYNEQF
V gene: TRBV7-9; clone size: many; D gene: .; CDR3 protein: ASSLRVSLPSYNEQF
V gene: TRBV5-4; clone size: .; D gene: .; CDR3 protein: ASRLEATYNEQF
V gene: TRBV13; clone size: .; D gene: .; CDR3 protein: ASSSGPTPLSGNTIY
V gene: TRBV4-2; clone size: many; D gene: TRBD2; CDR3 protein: ASGSSGADTDTQY
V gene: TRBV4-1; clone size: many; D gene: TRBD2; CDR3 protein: ASSQPQVTSGRTTDTQY
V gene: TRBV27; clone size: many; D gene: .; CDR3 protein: ASSGGAAFTLTDTQY
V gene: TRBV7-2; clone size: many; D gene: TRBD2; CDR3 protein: ASDRLANPYEQY
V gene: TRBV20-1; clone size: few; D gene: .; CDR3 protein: SAGSGAADTEAF
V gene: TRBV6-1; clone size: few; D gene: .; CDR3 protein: ASSQGANQPQH
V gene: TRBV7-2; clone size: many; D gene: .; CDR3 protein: ASHTPGLDIGNEQF
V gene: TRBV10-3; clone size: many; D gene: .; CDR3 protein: AIMEGSGANVLT
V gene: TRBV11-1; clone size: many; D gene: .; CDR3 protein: ASSANFIRDYNEQF
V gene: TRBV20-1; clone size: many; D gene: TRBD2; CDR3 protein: SAGRLAGRTDTQY
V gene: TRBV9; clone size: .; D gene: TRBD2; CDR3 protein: ASSATSGEVDMQY
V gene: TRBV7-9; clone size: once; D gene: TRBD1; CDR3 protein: ASSSRQGAGGQY
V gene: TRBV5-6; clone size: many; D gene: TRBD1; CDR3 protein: ASSWDRSYEQY
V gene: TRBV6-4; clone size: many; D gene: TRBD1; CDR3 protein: ASSEMGQGIDEQF
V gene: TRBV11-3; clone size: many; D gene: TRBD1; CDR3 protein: ASSIAGTAFTYEQY
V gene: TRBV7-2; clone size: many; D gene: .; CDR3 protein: ASSQQPLSNQPQH
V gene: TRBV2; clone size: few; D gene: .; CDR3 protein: ASSEARGYSYEQD
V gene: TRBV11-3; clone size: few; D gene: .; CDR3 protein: ASSLEAQNTEAF
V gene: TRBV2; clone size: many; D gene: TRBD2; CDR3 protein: ASSEVTSGRYNEQF
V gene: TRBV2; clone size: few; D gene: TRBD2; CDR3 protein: ASSEGGEGAFNEQF
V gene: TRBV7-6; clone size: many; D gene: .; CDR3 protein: ASSSRGGPNEQF
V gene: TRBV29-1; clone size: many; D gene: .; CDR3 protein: SSEAGQAF
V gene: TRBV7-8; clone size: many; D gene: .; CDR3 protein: ASSWGGPAEAF
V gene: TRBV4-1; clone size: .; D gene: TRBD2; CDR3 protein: ASSQGPSGTAADTQY
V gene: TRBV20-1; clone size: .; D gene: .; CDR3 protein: SAPGNWQTQY
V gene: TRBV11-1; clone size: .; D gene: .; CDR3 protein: ASTYTRGSTGELF
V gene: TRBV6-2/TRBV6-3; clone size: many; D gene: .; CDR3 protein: ASRHRAPGGTEAF
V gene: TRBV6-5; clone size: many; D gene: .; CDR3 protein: ASSYYGMVGTEAF
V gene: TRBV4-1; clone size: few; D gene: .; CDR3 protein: ASSQQGGSTGELF
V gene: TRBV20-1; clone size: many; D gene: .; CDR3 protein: SAIGVEGPSSYEQY
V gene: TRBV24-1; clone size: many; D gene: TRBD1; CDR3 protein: ATSDLKGADTGELF
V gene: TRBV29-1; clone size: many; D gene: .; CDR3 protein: SGMTPGQDLQETQY
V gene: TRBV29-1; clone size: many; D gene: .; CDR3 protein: SVPVGGNTEAF
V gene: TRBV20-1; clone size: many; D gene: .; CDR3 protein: SARDRGYTGELF
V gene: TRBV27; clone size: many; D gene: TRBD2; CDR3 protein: ASSRTSGRARGNEQF
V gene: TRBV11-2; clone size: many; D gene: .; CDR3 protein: ASSSLSLRDPYNEQF
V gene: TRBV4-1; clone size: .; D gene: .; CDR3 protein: ASSQERSRARFYNEQF
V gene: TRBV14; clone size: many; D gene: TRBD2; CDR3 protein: ASSRSFSGTTDTQY
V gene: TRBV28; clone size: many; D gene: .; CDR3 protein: ASSLWGRQGPYNEQF
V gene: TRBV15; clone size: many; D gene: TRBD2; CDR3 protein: ATSFSGSGTYEQY
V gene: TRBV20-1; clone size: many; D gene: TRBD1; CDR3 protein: SARDQWTGGTDTQY
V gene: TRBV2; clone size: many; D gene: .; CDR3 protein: ASTSDYSAGELF
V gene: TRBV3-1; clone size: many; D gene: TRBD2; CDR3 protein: ASGPGLAMTNTGELF
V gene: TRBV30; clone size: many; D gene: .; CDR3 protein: AWTHSLGEQY
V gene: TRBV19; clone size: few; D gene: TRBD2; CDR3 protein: ASSSRLAGGLRETQY